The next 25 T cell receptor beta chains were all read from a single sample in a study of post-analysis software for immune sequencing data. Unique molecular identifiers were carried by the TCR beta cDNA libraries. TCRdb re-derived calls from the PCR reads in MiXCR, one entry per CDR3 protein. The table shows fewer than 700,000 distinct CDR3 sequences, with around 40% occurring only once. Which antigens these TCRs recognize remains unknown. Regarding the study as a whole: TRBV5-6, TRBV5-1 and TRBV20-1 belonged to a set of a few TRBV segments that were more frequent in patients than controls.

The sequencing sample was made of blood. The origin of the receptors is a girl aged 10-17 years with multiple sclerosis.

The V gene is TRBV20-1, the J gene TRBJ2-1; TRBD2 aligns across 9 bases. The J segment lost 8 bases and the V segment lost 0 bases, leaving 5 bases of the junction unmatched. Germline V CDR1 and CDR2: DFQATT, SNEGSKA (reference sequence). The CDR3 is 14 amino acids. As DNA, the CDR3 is TGCAGTGCTAGAGAGGGGCGGGGGGGCGATGAGCAGTTCTTC. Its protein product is CSAREGRGGDEQFF.

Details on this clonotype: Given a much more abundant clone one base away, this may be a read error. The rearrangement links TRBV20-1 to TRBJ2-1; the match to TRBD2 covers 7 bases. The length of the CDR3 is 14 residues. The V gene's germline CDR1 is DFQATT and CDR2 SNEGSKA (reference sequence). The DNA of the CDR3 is TGCAGTGCTAGGCCGGGACTAACCTACAATGGGCAGTTCTTC. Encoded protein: CSARPGLTYNGQFF.

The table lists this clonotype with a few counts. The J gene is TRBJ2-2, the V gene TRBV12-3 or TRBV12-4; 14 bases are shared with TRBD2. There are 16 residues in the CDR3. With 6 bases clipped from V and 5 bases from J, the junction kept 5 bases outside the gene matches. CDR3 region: CASSRTSGRRTGELFF. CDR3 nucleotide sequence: TGTGCCAGCAGCCGGACTAGCGGGAGGCGGACCGGGGAGCTGTTTTTT.

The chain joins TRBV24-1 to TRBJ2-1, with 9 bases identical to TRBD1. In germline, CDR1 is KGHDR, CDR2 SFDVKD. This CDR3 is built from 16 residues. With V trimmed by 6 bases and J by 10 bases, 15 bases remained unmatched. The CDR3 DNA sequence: TGTGCCACCAGTCCTTCGGGGACAGGGATCTCCTACGAGCAGTTCTTC. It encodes CATSPSGTGISYEQFF.

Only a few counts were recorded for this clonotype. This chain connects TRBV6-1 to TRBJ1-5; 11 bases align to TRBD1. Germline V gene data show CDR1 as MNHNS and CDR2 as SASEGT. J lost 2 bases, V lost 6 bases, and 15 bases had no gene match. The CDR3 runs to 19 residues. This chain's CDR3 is CASRPPHRDRGTRNQPQHF. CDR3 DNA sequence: TGTGCCAGCAGGCCCCCCCACCGGGACAGGGGGACTCGCAATCAGCCCCAGCATTTT.

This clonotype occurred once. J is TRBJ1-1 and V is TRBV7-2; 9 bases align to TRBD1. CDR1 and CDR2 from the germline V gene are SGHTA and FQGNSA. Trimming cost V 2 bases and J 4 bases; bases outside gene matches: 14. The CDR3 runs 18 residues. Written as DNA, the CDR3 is TGTGCCAGCAGCTTATTGGGACAGGGTTCTCCCATTGGCACTGAAGCTTTCTTT. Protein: CASSLLGQGSPIGTEAFF.

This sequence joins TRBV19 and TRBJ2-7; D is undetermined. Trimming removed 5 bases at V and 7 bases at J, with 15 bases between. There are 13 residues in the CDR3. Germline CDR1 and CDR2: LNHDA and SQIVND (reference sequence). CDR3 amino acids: CASSARLVGEQYF. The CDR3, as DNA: TGTGCCAGTAGTGCCCGTCTTGTGGGAGAGCAGTACTTC.

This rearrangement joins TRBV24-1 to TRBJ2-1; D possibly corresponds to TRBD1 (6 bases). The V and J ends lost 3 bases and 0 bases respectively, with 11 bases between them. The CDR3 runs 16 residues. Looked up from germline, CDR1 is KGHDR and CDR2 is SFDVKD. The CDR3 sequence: CATSDATGYSYNEQFF. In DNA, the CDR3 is TGTGCCACCAGTGATGCTACAGGGTACTCCTACAATGAGCAGTTCTTC.

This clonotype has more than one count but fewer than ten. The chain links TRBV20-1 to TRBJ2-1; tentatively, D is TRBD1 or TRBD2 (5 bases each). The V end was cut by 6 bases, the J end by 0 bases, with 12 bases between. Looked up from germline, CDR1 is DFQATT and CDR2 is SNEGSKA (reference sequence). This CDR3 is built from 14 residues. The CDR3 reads CSAVGESSYNEQFF. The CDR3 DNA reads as TGCAGTGCCGTGGGGGAAAGCTCCTACAATGAGCAGTTCTTC.

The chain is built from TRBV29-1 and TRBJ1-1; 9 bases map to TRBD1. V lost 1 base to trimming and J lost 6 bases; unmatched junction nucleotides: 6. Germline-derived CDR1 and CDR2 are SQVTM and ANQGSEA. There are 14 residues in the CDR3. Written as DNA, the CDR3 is TGCAGCGTTGAAGTAACAGGGGGCAAGTCTGAAGCTTTCTTT. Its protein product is CSVEVTGGKSEAFF.

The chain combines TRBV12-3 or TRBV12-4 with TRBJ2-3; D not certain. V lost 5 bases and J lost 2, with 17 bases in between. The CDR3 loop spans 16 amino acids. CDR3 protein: CASSPPYMAHTDTQYF. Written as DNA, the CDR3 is TGTGCCAGCAGTCCGCCGTACATGGCGCACACAGATACGCAGTATTTT.

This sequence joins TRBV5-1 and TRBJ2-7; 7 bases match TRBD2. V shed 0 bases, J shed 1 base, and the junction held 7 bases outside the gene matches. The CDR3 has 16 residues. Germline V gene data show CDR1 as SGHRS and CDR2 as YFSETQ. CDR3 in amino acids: CASSLGRETGSYEQYF. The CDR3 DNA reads TGCGCCAGCAGCTTGGGGCGGGAGACCGGGTCCTACGAGCAGTACTTC.

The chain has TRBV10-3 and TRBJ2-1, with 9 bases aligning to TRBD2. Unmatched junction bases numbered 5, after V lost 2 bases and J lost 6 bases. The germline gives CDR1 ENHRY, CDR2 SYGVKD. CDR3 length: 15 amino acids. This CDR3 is CAISERREGLNEQFF. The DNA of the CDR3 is TGTGCCATCAGTGAGAGGCGGGAGGGCCTCAATGAGCAGTTCTTC.

Here the CDR3 reads CASSPPGLAALEQFF. The DNA of the CDR3 is TGTGCCAGCAGCCCTCCGGGCCTAGCGGCCCTCGAGCAGTTCTTC. This rearrangement joins TRBV7-2 to TRBJ2-1, with 7 bases lining up with TRBD2. Germline values: CDR1 SGHTA, CDR2 FQGNSA. The CDR3 runs 15 residues. Trimming removed 5 bases from V and 10 bases from J; junction bases left unmatched: 14.

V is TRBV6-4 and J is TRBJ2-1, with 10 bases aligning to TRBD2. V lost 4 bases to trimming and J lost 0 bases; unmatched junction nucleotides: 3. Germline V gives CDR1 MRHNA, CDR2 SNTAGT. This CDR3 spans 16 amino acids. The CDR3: CASSVSGGYSYNEQFF. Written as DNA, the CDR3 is TGTGCCAGCAGTGTTAGCGGGGGGTACTCCTACAATGAGCAGTTCTTC.

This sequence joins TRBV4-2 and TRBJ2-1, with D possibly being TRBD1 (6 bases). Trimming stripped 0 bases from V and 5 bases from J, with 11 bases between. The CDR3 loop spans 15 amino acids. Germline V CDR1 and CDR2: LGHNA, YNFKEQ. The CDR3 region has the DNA TGTGCCAGCAGCCAAGATGGGGCAGGGGACAATGAGCAGTTCTTC. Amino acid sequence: CASSQDGAGDNEQFF.

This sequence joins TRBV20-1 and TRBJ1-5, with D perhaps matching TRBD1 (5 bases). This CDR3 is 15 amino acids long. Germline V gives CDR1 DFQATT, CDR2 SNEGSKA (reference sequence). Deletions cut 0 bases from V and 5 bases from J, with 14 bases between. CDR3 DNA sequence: TGCAGTGCTAGAGATCATGGGCAGGGTCATCAGCCCCAGCATTTT. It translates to CSARDHGQGHQPQHF.

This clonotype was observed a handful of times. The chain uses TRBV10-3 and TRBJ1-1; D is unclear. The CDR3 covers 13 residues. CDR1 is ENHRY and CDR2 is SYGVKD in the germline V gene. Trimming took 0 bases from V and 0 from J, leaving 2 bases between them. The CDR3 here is CAISESVNTEAFF. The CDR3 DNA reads TGTGCCATCAGTGAGTCAGTGAACACTGAAGCTTTCTTT.

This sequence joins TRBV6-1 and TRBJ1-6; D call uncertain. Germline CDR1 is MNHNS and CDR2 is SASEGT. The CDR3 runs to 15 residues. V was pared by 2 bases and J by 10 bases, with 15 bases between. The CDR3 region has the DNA TGTGCCAGCAGTGAACGAGGGTCGGTGAAATCACCCCTCCACTTT. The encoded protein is CASSERGSVKSPLHF.

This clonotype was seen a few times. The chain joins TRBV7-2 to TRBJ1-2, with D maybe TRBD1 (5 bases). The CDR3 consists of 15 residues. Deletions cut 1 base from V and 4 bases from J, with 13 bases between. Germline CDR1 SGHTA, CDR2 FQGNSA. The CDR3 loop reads CASSLVAGDGYGYTF. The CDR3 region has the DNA TGTGCCAGCAGCTTAGTGGCGGGGGACGGCTATGGCTACACCTTC.

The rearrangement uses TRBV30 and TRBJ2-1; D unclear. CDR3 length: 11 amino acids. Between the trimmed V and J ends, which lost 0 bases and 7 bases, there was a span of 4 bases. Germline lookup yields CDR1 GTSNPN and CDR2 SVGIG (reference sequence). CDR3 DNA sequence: TGTGCCTGGAGTGTAATAAATGAGCAGTTCTTC. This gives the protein CAWSVINEQFF. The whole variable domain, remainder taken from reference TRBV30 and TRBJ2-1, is SQTIHQWPATLVQPVGSPLSLECTVEGTSNPNLYWYRQAAGRGLQLLFYSVGIGQISSEVPQNLSASRPQDRQFILSSKKLLLSDSGFYLCAWSVINEQFFGPGTRLTVL.

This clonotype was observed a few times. Here the CDR3 reads CASSLWAEQETQYF. The CDR3 bases are TGTGCCAGCAGTTTATGGGCGGAACAAGAGACCCAGTACTTC. The chain uses TRBV12-3 or TRBV12-4 and TRBJ2-5; D gene unclear. The V end was cut by 2 bases, the J end by 2 bases, with 9 bases between. The CDR3 has 14 amino acids.

The CDR3 bases are TGCGCCAGCAGCTTGTGGGGCCAGGCCACTGAAGCTTTCTTT. Translating it yields CASSLWGQATEAFF. The rearrangement joins TRBV5-1 to TRBJ1-1, with a weak D call TRBD1 (5 bases). Trimming took off 1 base at V and 4 bases at J, with 11 bases between the two ends. From germline, CDR1 is SGHRS and CDR2 YFSETQ. This CDR3 region has 14 residues.

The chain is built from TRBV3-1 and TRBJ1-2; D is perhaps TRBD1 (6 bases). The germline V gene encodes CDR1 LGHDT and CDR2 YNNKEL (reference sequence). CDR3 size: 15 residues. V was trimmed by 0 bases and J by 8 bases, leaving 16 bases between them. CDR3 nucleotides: TGTGCCAGCAGCCAAGATCGGAGACAGGCGGAGGGCTACACCTTC. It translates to CASSQDRRQAEGYTF.

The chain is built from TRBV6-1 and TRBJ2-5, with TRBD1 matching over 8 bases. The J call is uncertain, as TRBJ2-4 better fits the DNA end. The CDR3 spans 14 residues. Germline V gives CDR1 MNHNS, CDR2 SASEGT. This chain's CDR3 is CASSEQGARNIQYF. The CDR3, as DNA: TGTGCCAGCAGTGAACAGGGGGCTAGAAACATTCAGTACTTC.